The clone carrying this T cell receptor (beta chain) appeared a few times. What it binds is not known. This sample was included in a study of blood T cells in healthy people across ages. The donors, all healthy, were Caucasians living in Russia, aged 6 to 90. Extraction of total RNA produced a minimum of 5.5 micrograms from each sample. A second PCR, run for about 7 to 11 cycles, used a sample-barcoded 5' primer plus a J-beta primer mix. One entry per CDR3 protein, called by TCRdb with MiXCR from the 5' RACE reads. This sample has 1.6 million or so distinct CDR3 sequences, with around 36% found just once. Study results and caveats: Naive CD4+ cell counts and diversity both ran higher in long-lived than in aged donors.

CDR1 LNHNV and CDR2 YYDKDF come from the germline V gene (reference sequence). The CDR3 loop spans 15 amino acids. Trimming stripped 0 bases from V and 6 bases from J, with 12 bases between. The V call is TRBV15, the J call TRBJ1-5, with D possibly being TRBD1 (6 bases). Sequencing was done on a sample of blood. The sequence derives from a woman under 40 in good health. The CDR3 DNA follows: TGTGCCACCAGCAGAGATCGGGGGCAGAGTCAGCCCCAGCATTTT. Translation gives CATSRDRGQSQPQHF. Using reference TRBV15 and TRBJ1-5 for the parts outside the CDR3, the full variable domain is DAMVIQNPRYQVTQFGKPVTLSCSQTLNHNVMYWYQQKSSQAPKLLFHYYDKDFNNEADTPDNFQSRRPNTSFCFLDIRSPGLGDTAMYLCATSRDRGQSQPQHFGDGTRLSIL.